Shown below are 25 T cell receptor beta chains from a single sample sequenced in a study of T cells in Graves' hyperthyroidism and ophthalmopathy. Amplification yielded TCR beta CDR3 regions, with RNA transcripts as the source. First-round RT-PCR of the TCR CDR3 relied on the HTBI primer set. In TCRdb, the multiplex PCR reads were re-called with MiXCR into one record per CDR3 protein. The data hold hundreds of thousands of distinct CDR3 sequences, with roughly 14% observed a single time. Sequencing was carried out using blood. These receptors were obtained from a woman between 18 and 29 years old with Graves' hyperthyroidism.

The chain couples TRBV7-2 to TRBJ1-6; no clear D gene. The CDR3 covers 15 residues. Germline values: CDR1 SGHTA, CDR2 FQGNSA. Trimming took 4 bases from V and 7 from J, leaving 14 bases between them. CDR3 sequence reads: CASSSGARRNSPLHF. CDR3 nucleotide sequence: TGTGCCAGCAGCTCAGGAGCGAGACGGAATTCACCCCTCCACTTT.

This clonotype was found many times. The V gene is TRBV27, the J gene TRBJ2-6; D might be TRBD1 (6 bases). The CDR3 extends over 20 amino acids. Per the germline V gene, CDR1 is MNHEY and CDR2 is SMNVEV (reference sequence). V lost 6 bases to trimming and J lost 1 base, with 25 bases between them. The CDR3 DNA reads TGTGCCAGCAGCCTGGGTCCAACAGGGTTCTCCGAATCTGGGGCCAACGTCCTGACTTTC. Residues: CASSLGPTGFSESGANVLTF.

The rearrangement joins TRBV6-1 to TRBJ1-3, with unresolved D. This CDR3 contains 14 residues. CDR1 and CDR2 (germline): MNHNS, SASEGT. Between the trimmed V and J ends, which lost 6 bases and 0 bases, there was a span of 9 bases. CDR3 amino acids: CASRVGNSGNTIYF. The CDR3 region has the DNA TGTGCCAGCAGGGTCGGAAACTCTGGAAACACCATATATTTT.

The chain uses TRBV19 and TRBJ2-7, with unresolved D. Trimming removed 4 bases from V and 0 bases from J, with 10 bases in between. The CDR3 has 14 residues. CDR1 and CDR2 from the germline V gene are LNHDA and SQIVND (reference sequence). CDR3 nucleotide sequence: TGTGCCAGTAGTACACAAATATCCTCCTACGAGCAGTACTTC. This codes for CASSTQISSYEQYF.

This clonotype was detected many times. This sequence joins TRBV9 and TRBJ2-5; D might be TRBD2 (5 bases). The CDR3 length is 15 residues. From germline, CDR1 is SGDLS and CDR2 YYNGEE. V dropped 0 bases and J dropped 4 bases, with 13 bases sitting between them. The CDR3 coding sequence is TGTGCCAGCAGCGTAGATAACGGCCGGGGAGAGACCCAGTACTTC. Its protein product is CASSVDNGRGETQYF.

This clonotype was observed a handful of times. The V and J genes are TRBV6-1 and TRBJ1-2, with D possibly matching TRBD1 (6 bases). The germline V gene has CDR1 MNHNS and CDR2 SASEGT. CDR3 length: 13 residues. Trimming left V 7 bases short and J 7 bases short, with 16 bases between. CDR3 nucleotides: TGTGCCAGCACTGAGGGGGGGGCAAGTGGCTACACCTTC. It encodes CASTEGGASGYTF.

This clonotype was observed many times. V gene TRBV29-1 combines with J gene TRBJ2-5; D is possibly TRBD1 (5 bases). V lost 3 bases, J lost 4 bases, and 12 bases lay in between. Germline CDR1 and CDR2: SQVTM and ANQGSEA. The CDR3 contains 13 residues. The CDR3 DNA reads TGCAGCGTTGACAGGGTATCGGGAGAGACCCAGTACTTC. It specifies CSVDRVSGETQYF. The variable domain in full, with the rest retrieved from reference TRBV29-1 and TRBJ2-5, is SAVISQKPSRDICQRGTSLTIQCQVDSQVTMMFWYRQQPGQSLTLIATANQGSEATYESGFVIDKFPISRPNLTFSTLTVSNMSPEDSSIYLCSVDRVSGETQYFGPGTRLLVL.

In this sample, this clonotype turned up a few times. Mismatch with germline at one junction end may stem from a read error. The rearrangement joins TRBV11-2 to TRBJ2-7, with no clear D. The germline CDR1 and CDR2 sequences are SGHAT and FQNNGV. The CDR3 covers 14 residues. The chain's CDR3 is CAGSFPSFSYEQYF. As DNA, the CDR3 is TGTGCCGGCAGCTTCCCCAGCTTCTCCTACGAGCAGTACTTC.

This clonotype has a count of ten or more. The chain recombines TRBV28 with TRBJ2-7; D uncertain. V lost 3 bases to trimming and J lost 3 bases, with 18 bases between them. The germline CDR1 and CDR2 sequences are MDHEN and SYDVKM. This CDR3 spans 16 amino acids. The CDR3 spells CASSLIAGSIGYEQYF. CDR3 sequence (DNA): TGTGCCAGCAGTTTGATCGCAGGTAGTATAGGCTACGAGCAGTACTTC.

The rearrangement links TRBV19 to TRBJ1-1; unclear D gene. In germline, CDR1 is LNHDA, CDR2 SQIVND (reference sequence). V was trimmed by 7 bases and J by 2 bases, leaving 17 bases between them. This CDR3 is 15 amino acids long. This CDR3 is CASIISSRLNTEAFF. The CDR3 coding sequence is TGTGCCAGTATTATTTCGTCCCGACTAAACACTGAAGCTTTCTTT.

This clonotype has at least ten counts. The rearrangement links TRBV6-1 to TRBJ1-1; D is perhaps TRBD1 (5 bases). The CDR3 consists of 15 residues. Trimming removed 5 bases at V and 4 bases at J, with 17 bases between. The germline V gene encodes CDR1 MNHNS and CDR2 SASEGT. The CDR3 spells CASSYRGLFFTEAFF. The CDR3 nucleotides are TGTGCCAGCAGTTACCGGGGACTGTTCTTCACTGAAGCTTTCTTT.

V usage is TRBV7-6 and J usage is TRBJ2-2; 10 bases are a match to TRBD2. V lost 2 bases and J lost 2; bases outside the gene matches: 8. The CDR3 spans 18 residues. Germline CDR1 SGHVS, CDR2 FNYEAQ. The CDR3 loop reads CASSLTTSGWGNTGELFF. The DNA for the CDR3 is TGTGCCAGCAGCTTAACGACTAGCGGGTGGGGCAACACCGGGGAGCTGTTTTTT.

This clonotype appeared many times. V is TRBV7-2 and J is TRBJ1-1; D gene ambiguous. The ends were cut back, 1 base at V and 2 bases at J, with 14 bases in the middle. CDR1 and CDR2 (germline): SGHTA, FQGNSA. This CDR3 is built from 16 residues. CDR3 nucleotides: TGTGCCAGCAGCTTAGGCCCCTCCGGTCCTAACACTGAAGCTTTCTTT. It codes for CASSLGPSGPNTEAFF.

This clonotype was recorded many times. CDR3 in amino acids: CASSSGTENSNQPQHF. CDR3 coding DNA: TGCGCCAGCAGTTCCGGGACAGAGAATAGCAATCAGCCCCAGCATTTT. The chain recombines TRBV5-1 with TRBJ1-5; 7 nucleotides align to TRBD1. Germline V gene sequence: CDR1 SGHRS, CDR2 YFSETQ. This CDR3 comprises 16 residues. V dropped 5 bases and J dropped 0; count of bases not matched to a gene: 8.

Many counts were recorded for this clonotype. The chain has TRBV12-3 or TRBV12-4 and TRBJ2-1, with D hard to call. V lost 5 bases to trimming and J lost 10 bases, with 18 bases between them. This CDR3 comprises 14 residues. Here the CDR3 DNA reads TGTGCCAGCAGTGCCCGGGCCTTTTGGGAAGAGCAGTTCTTC. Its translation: CASSARAFWEEQFF.

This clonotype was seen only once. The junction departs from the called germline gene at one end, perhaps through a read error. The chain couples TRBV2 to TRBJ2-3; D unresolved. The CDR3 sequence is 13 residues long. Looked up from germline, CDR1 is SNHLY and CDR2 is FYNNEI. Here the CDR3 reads CGSRRTSTDTQYF. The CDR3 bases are TGTGGCAGCAGACGCACCAGCACAGATACGCAGTATTTT.

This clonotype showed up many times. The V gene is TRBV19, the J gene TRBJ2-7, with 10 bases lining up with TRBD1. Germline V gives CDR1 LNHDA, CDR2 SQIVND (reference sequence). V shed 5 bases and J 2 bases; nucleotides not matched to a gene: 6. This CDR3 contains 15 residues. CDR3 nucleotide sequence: TGTGCCAGTAGTGTCGGGACAGGGGTAACCTACGAGCAGTACTTC. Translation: CASSVGTGVTYEQYF.

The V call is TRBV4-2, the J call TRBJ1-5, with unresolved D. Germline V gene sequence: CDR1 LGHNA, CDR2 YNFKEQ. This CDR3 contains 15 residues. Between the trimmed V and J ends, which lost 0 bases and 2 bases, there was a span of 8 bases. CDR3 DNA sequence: TGTGCCAGCAGCCAAGACAGGCTGGGCAATCAGCCCCAGCATTTT. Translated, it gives CASSQDRLGNQPQHF.

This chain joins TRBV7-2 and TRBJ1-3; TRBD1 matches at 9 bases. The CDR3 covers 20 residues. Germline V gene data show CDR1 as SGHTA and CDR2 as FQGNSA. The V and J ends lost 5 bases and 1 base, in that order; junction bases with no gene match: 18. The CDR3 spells CASSHLWPGQGDLSGNTIYF. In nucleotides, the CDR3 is TGTGCCAGCAGCCACCTATGGCCGGGACAGGGTGATTTATCTGGAAACACCATATATTTT.

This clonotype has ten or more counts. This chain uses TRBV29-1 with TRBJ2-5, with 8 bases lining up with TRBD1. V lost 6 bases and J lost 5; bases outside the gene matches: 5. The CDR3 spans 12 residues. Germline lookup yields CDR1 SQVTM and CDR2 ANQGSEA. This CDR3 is CSVMDRVETQYF. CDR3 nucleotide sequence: TGCAGCGTAATGGACAGGGTGGAGACCCAGTACTTC.

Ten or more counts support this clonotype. CDR3: CSVSTLTENTEAFF. The CDR3 coding sequence is TGCAGCGTTTCTACCCTGACAGAGAACACTGAAGCTTTCTTT. The rearrangement uses TRBV29-1 and TRBJ1-1, with a possible D match to TRBD1 (5 bases). The CDR3 has 14 residues. The V gene lost 5 bases and the J gene lost 1 base, with 14 bases spanning the gap. Germline lookup yields CDR1 SQVTM and CDR2 ANQGSEA.

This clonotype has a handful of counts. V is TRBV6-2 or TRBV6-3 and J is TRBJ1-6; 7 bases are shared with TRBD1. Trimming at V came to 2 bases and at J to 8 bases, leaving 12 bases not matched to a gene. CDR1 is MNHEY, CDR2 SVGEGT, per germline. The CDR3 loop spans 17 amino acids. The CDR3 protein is CASSYTRLQGLDSPLHF. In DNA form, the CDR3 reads TGTGCCAGCAGTTACACCAGACTACAGGGGTTGGATTCACCCCTCCACTTT.

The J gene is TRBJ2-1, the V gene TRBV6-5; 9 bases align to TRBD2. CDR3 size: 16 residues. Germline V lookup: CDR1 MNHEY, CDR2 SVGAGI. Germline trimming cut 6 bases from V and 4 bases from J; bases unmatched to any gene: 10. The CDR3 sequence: CASRSSGGRGYNEQFF. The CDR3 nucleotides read TGTGCCAGCAGATCCTCTGGCGGGAGGGGTTACAATGAGCAGTTCTTC.

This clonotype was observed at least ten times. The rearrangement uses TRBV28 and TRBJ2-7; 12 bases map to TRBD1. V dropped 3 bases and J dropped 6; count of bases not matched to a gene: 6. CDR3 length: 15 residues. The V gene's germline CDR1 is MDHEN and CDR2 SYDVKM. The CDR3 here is CASSLSGTGGAEQYF. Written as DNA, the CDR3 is TGTGCCAGCAGTTTGTCCGGGACAGGGGGCGCCGAGCAGTACTTC.

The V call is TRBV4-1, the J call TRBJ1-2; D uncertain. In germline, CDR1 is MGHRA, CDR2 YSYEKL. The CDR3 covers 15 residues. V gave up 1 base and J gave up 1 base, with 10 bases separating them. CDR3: CASSQVVGFNYGYTF. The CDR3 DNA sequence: TGCGCCAGCAGCCAAGTGGTAGGCTTTAACTATGGCTACACCTTC.